The present entry profiles one TCR beta chain with its context. Per the original data handling: Using reference gene primer amplification, nucleated cell counts were estimated. Assay: immunoSEQ multiplex PCR; the TCRdb copy retains only in-frame clones and omits some. That table gives V, J and clone size, and the DNA gave D and trimming. The table includes fewer than 55,000 clones, roughly 82% detected once. This sample was taken from a study of blood T cell repertoires in COVID-19. About the study: Researchers got acute and convalescent COVID-19 samples from the United States, Italy and Spain. In each case, the material was cDNA or gDNA derived from T cells, B-cell-depleted T cells, or PBMCs.

Sequencing was carried out using peripheral blood. The source is a woman in her fifties or sixties with acute or convalescent COVID-19.

This chain's CDR3 is CASSRTYTTSTRQYF. CDR3 DNA sequence: TGTGCCAGCAGCCGGACATATACTACTTCTACGAGACAGTACTTC. The chain recombines TRBV6-5 with TRBJ2-7; possible D gene TRBD1, 5 bases. V was trimmed by 6 bases and J by 10 bases, leaving 25 bases between them. CDR3 length: 15 residues. The germline V gene has CDR1 MNHEY and CDR2 SVGAGI.